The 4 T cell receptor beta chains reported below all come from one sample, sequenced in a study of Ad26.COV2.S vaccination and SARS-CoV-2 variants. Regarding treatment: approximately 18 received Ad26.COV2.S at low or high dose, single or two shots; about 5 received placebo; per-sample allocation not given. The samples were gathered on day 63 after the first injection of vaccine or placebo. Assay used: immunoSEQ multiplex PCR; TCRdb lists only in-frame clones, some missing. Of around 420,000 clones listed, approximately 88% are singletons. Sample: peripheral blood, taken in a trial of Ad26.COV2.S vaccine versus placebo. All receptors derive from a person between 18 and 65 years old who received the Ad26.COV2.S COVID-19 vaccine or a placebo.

This chain's CDR3 is CSVTRTGGSYEQYF. DNA for the CDR3: TGCAGCGTCACGCGGACAGGGGGCTCCTACGAGCAGTACTTC. The chain joins TRBV29-1 to TRBJ2-7; TRBD1 aligns across 10 bases. Germline CDR1 is SQVTM and CDR2 is ANQGSEA. The CDR3 covers 14 residues. V lost 6 bases, J lost 0 bases, and 5 bases stayed unmatched.

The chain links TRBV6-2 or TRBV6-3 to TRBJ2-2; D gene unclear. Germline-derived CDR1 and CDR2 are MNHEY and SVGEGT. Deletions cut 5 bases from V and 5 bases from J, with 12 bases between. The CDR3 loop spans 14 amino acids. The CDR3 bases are TGTGCCAGCAGTAAACCAGAAGAGACCGGGGAGCTGTTTTTT. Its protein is CASSKPEETGELFF.

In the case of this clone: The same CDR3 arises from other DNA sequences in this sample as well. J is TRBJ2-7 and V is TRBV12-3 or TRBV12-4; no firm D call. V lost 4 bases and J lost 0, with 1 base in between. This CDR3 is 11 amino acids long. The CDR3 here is CASSYSYEQYF. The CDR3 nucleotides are TGTGCCAGCAGTTACTCCTACGAGCAGTACTTC.

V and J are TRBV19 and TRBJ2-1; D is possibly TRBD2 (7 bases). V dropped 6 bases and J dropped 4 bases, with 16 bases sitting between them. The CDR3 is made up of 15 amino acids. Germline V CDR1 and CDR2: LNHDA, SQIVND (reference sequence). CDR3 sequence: CASSPGGGVYNEQFF. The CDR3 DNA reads TGTGCCAGTAGCCCGGGGGGCGGGGTTTACAATGAGCAGTTCTTC.